This record concerns one T cell receptor beta chain sequence. The sample is drawn from a study of blood T cell repertoires in COVID-19. As for the study in general: Samples taken during acute and convalescent COVID-19 were collected in the United States, Italy and Spain. From T cells, B-cell-depleted T cells, or PBMCs came the material, which was cDNA or gDNA.

This CDR3 contains 13 residues. The V gene's germline CDR1 is LGHNT and CDR2 FRNRAP. V gave up 4 bases and J gave up 6 bases, with 10 bases separating them. Methods used by the authors: Reference gene primers were amplified, and this amplification served to estimate nucleated cell counts. TCRdb's copy holds only in-frame clones and misses some; the assay was immunoSEQ multiplex PCR. V and J calls and clone size are those listed in that table; D and trimming were worked out from the DNA. The sample holds roughly 140,000 clones, about four fifths seen once. The receptor was derived from an older man who had recovered from COVID-19. Source material: peripheral blood. The chain recombines TRBV12-5 with TRBJ2-1; the D gene is possibly TRBD2 (6 bases). The CDR3 nucleotides read TGTGCTAGTGGTTCGGGACTGCCCAATGAGCAGTTCTTC. Translation gives CASGSGLPNEQFF.